This T cell receptor (beta chain) is from a study of OX40 agonist ivuxolimab in advanced cancers. Across the study: Three patients showed partial responses: one hepatocellular carcinoma and two cutaneous melanoma cases.

CDR1 is MDHEN, CDR2 SYDVKM, per germline. CDR3 length: 15 amino acids. The V and J ends lost 6 bases and 2 bases respectively, with 13 bases between them. Repertoires were generated with immunoSEQ multiplex PCR, while TCRdb's copy carries only in-frame clones and drops some. In the table there are about 100,000 clones, roughly 90% of which are singletons. Patients were excluded for autoimmune disease history or systemic immunosuppression. The clonotype originates from an adult with an advanced solid tumor such as melanoma, head and neck, liver or kidney cancer. The V and J genes are TRBV28 and TRBJ2-2; a weak D match, TRBD1 (7 bases). Source: CD4+ or CD8+ T cells sorted from blood, taken in a trial of the OX40 agonist ivuxolimab. In DNA form, the CDR3 reads TGTGCCAGCAGGGAGGGGGCGGCAAACACCGGGGAGCTGTTTTTT. Protein sequence: CASREGAANTGELFF.